One T cell receptor (beta chain) is described in this entry. Antigen specificity is unknown. Germline trimming cut 8 bases from V and 7 bases from J; bases unmatched to any gene: 9. From germline, CDR1 is MGHRA and CDR2 YSYEKL. The CDR3 totals 14 residues. This record comes from a study of cytomegalovirus exposure and HLA in healthy donors. Whole-study results and caveats: The tendency of first-cohort TCR clusters to co-occur in the 120 or so validation repertoires was the finding of a later analysis.

Sequenced by immunoSEQ multiplex PCR; TCRdb stores in-frame clones only, minus some. The sample contains roughly 350,000 clones, roughly 89% of which appear only once. This TCR was recovered from a woman aged 18 to 35 in good health and CMV-seronegative. The sample was PBMCs. V is TRBV4-1 and J is TRBJ2-1, with 9 bases matching TRBD1. This CDR3 reads CASGPGTGTNEQFF. For the CDR3, the DNA is TGCGCCAGCGGACCCGGGACAGGGACGAATGAGCAGTTCTTC.